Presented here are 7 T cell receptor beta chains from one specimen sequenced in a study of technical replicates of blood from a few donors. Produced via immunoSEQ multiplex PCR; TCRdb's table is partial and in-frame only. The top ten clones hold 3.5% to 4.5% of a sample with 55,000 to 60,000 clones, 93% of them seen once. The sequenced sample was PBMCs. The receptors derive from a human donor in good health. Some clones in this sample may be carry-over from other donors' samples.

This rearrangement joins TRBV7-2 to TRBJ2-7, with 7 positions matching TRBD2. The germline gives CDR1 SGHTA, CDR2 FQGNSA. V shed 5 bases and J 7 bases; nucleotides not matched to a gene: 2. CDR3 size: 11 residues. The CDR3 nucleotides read TGTGCCAGCAGCCCGGGACTAGAGCAGTACTTC. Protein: CASSPGLEQYF.

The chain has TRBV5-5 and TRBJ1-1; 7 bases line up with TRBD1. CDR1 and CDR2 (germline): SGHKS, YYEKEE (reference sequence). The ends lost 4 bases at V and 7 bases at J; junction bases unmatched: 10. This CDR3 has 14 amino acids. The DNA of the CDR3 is TGTGCCAGCAGCCCCAGCGCGGACAGGCATGAAGCTTTCTTT. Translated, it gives CASSPSADRHEAFF.

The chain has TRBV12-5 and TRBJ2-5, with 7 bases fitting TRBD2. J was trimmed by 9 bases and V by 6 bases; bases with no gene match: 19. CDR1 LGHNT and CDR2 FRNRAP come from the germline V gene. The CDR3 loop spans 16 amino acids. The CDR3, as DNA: TGTGCTAGTGGGGCCGGGACTATTGGGGAAGAGAGGGCCCAGTACTTC. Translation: CASGAGTIGEERAQYF.

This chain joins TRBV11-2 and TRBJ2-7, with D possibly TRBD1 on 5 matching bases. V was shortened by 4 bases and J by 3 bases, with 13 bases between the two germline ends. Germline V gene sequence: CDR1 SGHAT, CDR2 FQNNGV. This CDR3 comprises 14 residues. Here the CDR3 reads CASSWIRVGYEQYF. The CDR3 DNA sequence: TGTGCCAGCAGCTGGATCAGGGTGGGCTACGAGCAGTACTTC.

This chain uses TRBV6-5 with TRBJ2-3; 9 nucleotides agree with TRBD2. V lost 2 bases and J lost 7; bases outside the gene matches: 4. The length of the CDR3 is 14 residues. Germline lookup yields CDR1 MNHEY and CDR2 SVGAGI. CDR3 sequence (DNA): TGTGCCAGCAGTTACGTGCGGGGGGGGTATACGCAGTATTTT. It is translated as CASSYVRGGYTQYF.

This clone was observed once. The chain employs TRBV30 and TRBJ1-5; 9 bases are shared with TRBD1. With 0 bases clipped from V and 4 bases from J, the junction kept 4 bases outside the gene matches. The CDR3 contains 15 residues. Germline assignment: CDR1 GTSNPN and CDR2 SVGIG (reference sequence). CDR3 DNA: TGTGCCTGGAGTGTACCGGGACAGGGAAATCAGCCCCAGCATTTT. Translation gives CAWSVPGQGNQPQHF. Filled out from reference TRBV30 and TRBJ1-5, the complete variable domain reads SQTIHQWPATLVQPVGSPLSLECTVEGTSNPNLYWYRQAAGRGLQLLFYSVGIGQISSEVPQNLSASRPQDRQFILSSKKLLLSDSGFYLCAWSVPGQGNQPQHFGDGTRLSIL.

The CDR3 spells CASGLNGVSGGKAFF. The CDR3 DNA is TGTGCTAGTGGTTTGAATGGGGTTTCGGGGGGCAAAGCTTTCTTT. V and J are TRBV12-5 and TRBJ1-1; D is perhaps TRBD1 (6 bases). Trimming pared 2 bases from V and 9 bases from J, leaving 19 bases between. The germline CDR1 and CDR2 sequences are LGHNT and FRNRAP. The CDR3 loop spans 15 amino acids. Full variable domain (remainder filled in from reference TRBV12-5 and TRBJ1-1): DARVTQTPRHKVTEMGQEVTMRCQPILGHNTVFWYRQTMMQGLELLAYFRNRAPLDDSGMPKDRFSAEMPDATLATLKIQPSEPRDSAVYFCASGLNGVSGGKAFFGQGTRLTVV.